The 18 T cell receptor beta chains below all came from one sample that was sequenced in a study of cytomegalovirus exposure and HLA in healthy donors. The study ran its PCR with 60 Vbeta and 13 Jbeta primers. Clones were sequenced by immunoSEQ multiplex PCR, and TCRdb holds only the in-frame ones, with some missing. The table has roughly 51,000 clones, 81% seen once. The sample comprised PBMCs. These receptors were taken from a boy aged 5-17 years in good health and CMV-seropositive.

A single count supports this clone. The chain employs TRBV4-2 and TRBJ2-5, with D possibly TRBD1 on 7 matching bases. V shed 4 bases and J shed 2 bases, with 14 bases lying between them. CDR1 LGHNA and CDR2 YNFKEQ come from the germline V gene. This CDR3 is 15 amino acids long. The CDR3 DNA follows: TGTGCCAGCAGCCGAACGCGGGGACAGCAAGAGACCCAGTACTTC. Protein: CASSRTRGQQETQYF.

The V call is TRBV20-1, the J call TRBJ1-1, with D possibly being TRBD1 (5 bases). Trimming took 4 bases from V and 4 from J, leaving 7 bases between them. The CDR3 is 11 amino acids. CDR1 DFQATT and CDR2 SNEGSKA come from the germline V gene (reference sequence). The chain's CDR3 is CSAIRVTEAFF. CDR3 nucleotides: TGCAGTGCTATCAGGGTCACTGAAGCTTTCTTT.

The chain combines TRBV19 with TRBJ2-1; 11 bases agree with TRBD2. The CDR3 has 16 amino acids. CDR1 is LNHDA and CDR2 is SQIVND in the germline V gene (reference sequence). The V gene end was trimmed by 6 bases and the J gene end by 5 bases; junction bases not matched to a gene: 9. The CDR3 DNA reads TGTGCCAGTAGCCATCTTAGCGGGGGGGTAAACAATGAGCAGTTCTTC. Protein sequence: CASSHLSGGVNNEQFF.

In DNA, the CDR3 is TGTGCCAGCAGGCCTCCACAGGGAGACTATGGCTACACCTTC. Protein sequence: CASRPPQGDYGYTF. The chain combines TRBV6-1 with TRBJ1-2; D is perhaps TRBD1 (6 bases). This CDR3 region has 14 residues. The ends were cut back, 6 bases at V and 3 bases at J, with 14 bases in the middle. Germline V gene sequence: CDR1 MNHNS, CDR2 SASEGT.

The chain combines TRBV4-1 with TRBJ2-5, with 7 bases lining up with TRBD1. The CDR3 has 16 residues. Germline CDR1 is MGHRA and CDR2 is YSYEKL. Losses at the gene ends were 2 bases for V and 2 bases for J; bases not matched to a gene: 8. The CDR3 nucleotides read TGCGCCAGCAGCCAACCTTCGACAGGGCAACAAGAGACCCAGTACTTC. Translating gives CASSQPSTGQQETQYF.

The V gene is TRBV28, the J gene TRBJ1-1; 8 bases match TRBD1. CDR1 and CDR2 (germline): MDHEN, SYDVKM. The CDR3 runs 15 residues. Trimming cost V 6 bases and J 4 bases; bases outside gene matches: 10. The CDR3 sequence: CASRNRDRYITEAFF. CDR3 DNA sequence: TGTGCCAGCAGAAACCGGGACAGGTATATCACTGAAGCTTTCTTT.

This clone was found a few times. The rearrangement joins TRBV6-1 to TRBJ2-4; maybe TRBD2 (6 bases). There are 17 residues in the CDR3. Germline CDR1 reads MNHNS; CDR2 reads SASEGT. Trimming removed 2 bases at V and 1 base at J, with 15 bases between. In nucleotides, the CDR3 is TGTGCCAGCAGTGAAAACGGGGGTTATGCGGCCAAAAACATTCAGTACTTC. Protein product: CASSENGGYAAKNIQYF.

This chain connects TRBV27 to TRBJ2-5; 7 positions agree with TRBD2. Trimming took 0 bases from V and 8 from J; bases not matched to a gene: 3. The CDR3 is made up of 13 amino acids. Germline V gives CDR1 MNHEY, CDR2 SMNVEV (reference sequence). The CDR3 DNA reads as TGTGCCAGCAGTTTATCCTGGGGGGGAACCCAGTACTTC. This sequence encodes CASSLSWGGTQYF.

The gene calls are TRBV5-8 and TRBJ1-3; D is uncertain. V lost 0 bases to trimming and J lost 7 bases, with 11 bases between them. The CDR3 runs to 14 residues. Germline V gene data show CDR1 as SGHTS and CDR2 as YDEGEE. CDR3 region: CASSLGGVWNTIYF. The DNA for the CDR3 is TGTGCCAGCAGCTTGGGAGGAGTTTGGAACACCATATATTTT. Full variable domain (rest looked up from reference TRBV5-8 and TRBJ1-3): EAGVTQSPTHLIKTRGQQATLRCSPISGHTSVYWYQQALGLGLQFLLWYDEGEERNRGNFPPRFSGRQFPNYSSELNVNALELEDSALYLCASSLGGVWNTIYFGEGSWLTVV.

V gene TRBV6-6 combines with J gene TRBJ1-2; tentative D call: TRBD1 (6 bases). There are 15 residues in the CDR3. Between the trimmed V and J ends, which lost 6 bases and 0 bases, there was a span of 14 bases. Per germline, CDR1 MNHNY and CDR2 SVGAGI (reference sequence). Here the CDR3 DNA reads TGTGCCAGCAGCCAACAGGGACTACCTAACTATGGCTACACCTTC. It yields the protein CASSQQGLPNYGYTF.

The chain uses TRBV6-1 and TRBJ1-4; perhaps TRBD1 as D (6 bases). V dropped 7 bases and J dropped 2 bases, with 14 bases sitting between them. The CDR3 has 15 residues. CDR1 and CDR2 (germline): MNHNS, SASEGT. CDR3 protein: CASTHLTGTNEKLFF. The CDR3, as DNA: TGTGCCAGCACCCACTTGACAGGCACTAATGAAAAACTGTTTTTT.

The count of this clone is one. The chain recombines TRBV18 with TRBJ1-1, with D unresolved. The CDR3 is 13 residues long. CDR1 is KGHSH and CDR2 is LQKENI in the germline V gene. Trimming removed 6 bases from V and 3 bases from J, with 11 bases in between. CDR3 nucleotide sequence: TGTGCCAGCTCCCCAAACAGAGACACTGAAGCTTTCTTT. This translates into CASSPNRDTEAFF.

This rearrangement joins TRBV18 to TRBJ2-3; D possibly corresponds to TRBD1 (6 bases). There are 17 residues in the CDR3. V was clipped by 4 bases and J by 2 bases, with 19 bases between them. Germline V gene data show CDR1 as KGHSH and CDR2 as LQKENI. CDR3 residues: CASSLQASGQTTDTQYF. DNA for the CDR3: TGTGCCAGCTCACTCCAGGCGTCTGGACAGACCACAGATACGCAGTATTTT.

The gene calls are TRBV5-1 and TRBJ2-5, with 7 bases aligning to TRBD1. CDR3 size: 16 residues. With V trimmed by 4 bases and J by 2 bases, 11 bases remained unmatched. Germline lookup yields CDR1 SGHRS and CDR2 YFSETQ. CDR3 bases: TGCGCCAGCAGCCCCGGGGACAGTCGTCGGCAAGAGACCCAGTACTTC. Its translation: CASSPGDSRRQETQYF.

The chain uses TRBV27 and TRBJ2-1, with D hard to call. CDR1 is MNHEY and CDR2 is SMNVEV in the germline V gene (reference sequence). V was cut by 2 bases and J by 4 bases, with 12 bases left in between. This CDR3 contains 15 residues. The CDR3 region has the DNA TGTGCCAGCAGTTTAGGTCCCTCGAGGTACAATGAGCAGTTCTTC. Translated, it gives CASSLGPSRYNEQFF.

The V call is TRBV10-1, the J call TRBJ2-1; 7 nucleotides align to TRBD1. Trimming took 3 bases from V and 10 from J; bases not matched to a gene: 6. There are 13 residues in the CDR3. Germline V gene data show CDR1 as WNHNN and CDR2 as SYGVQD (reference sequence). The CDR3 bases are TGCGCCAGCAGTGACGCAACGACAGGGGAGCAGTTCTTC. Amino acid sequence: CASSDATTGEQFF.

The J gene is TRBJ1-1, the V gene TRBV27, with TRBD1 identical over 7 bases. Germline V gives CDR1 MNHEY, CDR2 SMNVEV (reference sequence). The V segment lost 6 bases and the J segment 4 bases; nucleotides outside the gene matches: 2. This CDR3 has 12 amino acids. DNA for the CDR3: TGTGCCAGCAGGGCAGGGGGCACTGAAGCTTTCTTT. This codes for CASRAGGTEAFF.

This clone was counted a single time. The V gene is TRBV28, the J gene TRBJ1-2; TRBD1 agrees at 7 bases. V trimming: 3 bases; J trimming: 4 bases; junction bases outside the gene matches: 8. The CDR3 length is 15 residues. CDR1 is MDHEN and CDR2 is SYDVKM in the germline V gene. DNA of the CDR3: TGTGCCAGCAGTTTCGGGGGATACAGGGGCTATGGCTACACCTTC. It encodes CASSFGGYRGYGYTF.